Sequencing of this T cell receptor beta chain was carried out in a study of CD8 T cells in ankylosing spondylitis. This clonotype was counted ten times or more. Germline CDR1 and CDR2: SNHLY and FYNNEI. Trimming left V 2 bases short and J 2 bases short, with 13 bases between. The CDR3 runs to 16 residues. Quantitative molecular-barcoded 5'-RACE generated the TCR beta libraries. TCRdb reprocessed the 5' RACE reads via MiXCR and lists one record per CDR3 protein. The table lists 200,000 to 300,000 distinct CDR3 sequences, around a tenth of them singletons. The specimen was blood, either unsorted or a sorted T cell fraction (not recorded which). The TCR originated in a male donor with ankylosing spondylitis or in good health (not recorded which). The rearrangement links TRBV2 to TRBJ2-1; possibly TRBD2 for D (6 bases). The CDR3 nucleotides are TGTGCCAGCAGTGAAACCCGGGGACTTCCCTACAATGAGCAGTTCTTC. Translating gives CASSETRGLPYNEQFF.